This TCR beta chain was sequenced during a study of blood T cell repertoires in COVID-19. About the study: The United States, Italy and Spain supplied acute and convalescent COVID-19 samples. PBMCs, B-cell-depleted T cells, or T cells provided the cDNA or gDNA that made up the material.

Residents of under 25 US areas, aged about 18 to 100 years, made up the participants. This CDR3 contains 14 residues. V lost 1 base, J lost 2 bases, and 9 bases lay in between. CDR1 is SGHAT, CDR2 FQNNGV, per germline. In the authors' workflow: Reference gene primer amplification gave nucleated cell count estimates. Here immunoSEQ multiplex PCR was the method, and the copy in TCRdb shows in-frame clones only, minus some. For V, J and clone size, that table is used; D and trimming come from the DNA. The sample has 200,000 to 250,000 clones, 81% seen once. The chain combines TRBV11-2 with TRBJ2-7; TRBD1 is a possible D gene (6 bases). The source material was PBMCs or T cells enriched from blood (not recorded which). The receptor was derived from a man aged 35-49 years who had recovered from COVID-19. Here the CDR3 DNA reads TGTGCCAGCAGCTTAGGGGGACACACCTACGAGCAGTACTTC. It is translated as CASSLGGHTYEQYF.